What follows are 8 T cell receptor beta chains derived from one specimen sequenced in a study of Graves' ophthalmopathy and Graves' hyperthyroidism. The sequenced template was RNA, covering the TCR beta CDR3 region. First-round RT-PCR used HTBI primers; second-round multiplex PCR followed. TCRdb fed the multiplex PCR reads into MiXCR, producing one record per CDR3 protein. The sample contains about 500,000 distinct CDR3 sequences, about 15% of which appear only once. The sequenced material came from blood. Receptors were obtained from a woman aged 25 to 39 with Graves' ophthalmopathy.

This clonotype was observed at least ten times. The rearrangement uses TRBV27 and TRBJ2-7; possible D gene TRBD2, 5 bases. Germline CDR1 is MNHEY and CDR2 is SMNVEV (reference sequence). This CDR3 has 17 amino acids. Trimming removed 8 bases at V and 0 bases at J, with 23 bases between. CDR3 protein: CASGSSRAAISSYEQYF. Here the CDR3 DNA reads TGTGCCAGCGGTTCTTCGAGGGCAGCCATTTCCTCCTACGAGCAGTACTTC.

This clonotype was recorded at least ten times. The rearrangement links TRBV24-1 to TRBJ1-5; no clear D. Germline assignment: CDR1 KGHDR and CDR2 SFDVKD. This CDR3 spans 15 amino acids. Between the trimmed V and J ends, which lost 5 bases and 3 bases, there was a span of 13 bases. This CDR3 reads CATSVGGNNNQPQHF. CDR3 nucleotides: TGTGCCACCAGTGTAGGTGGGAACAACAATCAGCCCCAGCATTTT.

This clonotype was observed many times. This chain links TRBV13 with TRBJ2-7; D gene ambiguous. The ends were cut back, 5 bases at V and 1 base at J, with 15 bases in the middle. This CDR3 has 15 amino acids. Germline assignment: CDR1 PRHDT and CDR2 FYEKMQ (reference sequence). The CDR3 region is CASSAGQGLSYEQYF. CDR3 sequence (DNA): TGTGCCAGCAGCGCCGGCCAAGGGCTGTCCTACGAGCAGTACTTC.

As concerns this clonotype: A read error is possible here, since a much larger clone lies one base away. This chain joins TRBV6-5 and TRBJ2-7, with D unclear. V dropped 0 bases and J dropped 3 bases, with 12 bases sitting between them. Looked up from germline, CDR1 is MNHEY and CDR2 is SVGAGI. The CDR3 sequence is 15 residues long. In nucleotides, the CDR3 is TGTGCCAGCAGTTACTCCGAGGCACCGGACTACGAGCAGTACTTC. It yields the protein CASSYSEAPDYEQYF.

This clonotype was recorded at least ten times. This chain connects TRBV12-3 or TRBV12-4 to TRBJ1-2, with 10 bases matching TRBD1. The CDR3 consists of 19 residues. With V trimmed by 4 bases and J by 8 bases, 22 bases remained unmatched. Written as DNA, the CDR3 is TGTGCCAGCAGTTCGGGTGACAGGGGGCGGTCTAAGGTAGCGGTAGGCTACACCTTC. It is translated as CASSSGDRGRSKVAVGYTF.

This clonotype was counted ten times or more. CDR3 region: CASSPGEGSLQETQYF. The CDR3 DNA is TGTGCCAGCAGCCCCGGGGAGGGGTCCTTACAAGAGACCCAGTACTTC. The chain combines TRBV7-9 with TRBJ2-5; 7 nucleotides match TRBD2. This CDR3 is 16 amino acids long. Germline lookup yields CDR1 SEHNR and CDR2 FQNEAQ (reference sequence). V lost 5 bases, J lost 2 bases, and 11 bases stayed unmatched.

This clonotype was seen repeatedly, ten times or more. The rearrangement uses TRBV28 and TRBJ1-1; D is unresolved. Trimming took 6 bases from V and 4 from J, leaving 15 bases between them. CDR3 size: 14 residues. Germline V lookup: CDR1 MDHEN, CDR2 SYDVKM. The CDR3 sequence is CASRHQVVVTEAFF. DNA for the CDR3: TGTGCCAGCAGACATCAGGTTGTGGTCACTGAAGCTTTCTTT.

This chain connects TRBV28 to TRBJ2-6, with D possibly TRBD1 on 6 matching bases. V dropped 5 bases and J dropped 0 bases, with 14 bases sitting between them. The CDR3 length is 17 residues. CDR1 is MDHEN, CDR2 SYDVKM, per germline. CDR3 DNA: TGTGCCAGCAGTACAGGGACACTGATCTCTGGGGCCAACGTCCTGACTTTC. It yields the protein CASSTGTLISGANVLTF.